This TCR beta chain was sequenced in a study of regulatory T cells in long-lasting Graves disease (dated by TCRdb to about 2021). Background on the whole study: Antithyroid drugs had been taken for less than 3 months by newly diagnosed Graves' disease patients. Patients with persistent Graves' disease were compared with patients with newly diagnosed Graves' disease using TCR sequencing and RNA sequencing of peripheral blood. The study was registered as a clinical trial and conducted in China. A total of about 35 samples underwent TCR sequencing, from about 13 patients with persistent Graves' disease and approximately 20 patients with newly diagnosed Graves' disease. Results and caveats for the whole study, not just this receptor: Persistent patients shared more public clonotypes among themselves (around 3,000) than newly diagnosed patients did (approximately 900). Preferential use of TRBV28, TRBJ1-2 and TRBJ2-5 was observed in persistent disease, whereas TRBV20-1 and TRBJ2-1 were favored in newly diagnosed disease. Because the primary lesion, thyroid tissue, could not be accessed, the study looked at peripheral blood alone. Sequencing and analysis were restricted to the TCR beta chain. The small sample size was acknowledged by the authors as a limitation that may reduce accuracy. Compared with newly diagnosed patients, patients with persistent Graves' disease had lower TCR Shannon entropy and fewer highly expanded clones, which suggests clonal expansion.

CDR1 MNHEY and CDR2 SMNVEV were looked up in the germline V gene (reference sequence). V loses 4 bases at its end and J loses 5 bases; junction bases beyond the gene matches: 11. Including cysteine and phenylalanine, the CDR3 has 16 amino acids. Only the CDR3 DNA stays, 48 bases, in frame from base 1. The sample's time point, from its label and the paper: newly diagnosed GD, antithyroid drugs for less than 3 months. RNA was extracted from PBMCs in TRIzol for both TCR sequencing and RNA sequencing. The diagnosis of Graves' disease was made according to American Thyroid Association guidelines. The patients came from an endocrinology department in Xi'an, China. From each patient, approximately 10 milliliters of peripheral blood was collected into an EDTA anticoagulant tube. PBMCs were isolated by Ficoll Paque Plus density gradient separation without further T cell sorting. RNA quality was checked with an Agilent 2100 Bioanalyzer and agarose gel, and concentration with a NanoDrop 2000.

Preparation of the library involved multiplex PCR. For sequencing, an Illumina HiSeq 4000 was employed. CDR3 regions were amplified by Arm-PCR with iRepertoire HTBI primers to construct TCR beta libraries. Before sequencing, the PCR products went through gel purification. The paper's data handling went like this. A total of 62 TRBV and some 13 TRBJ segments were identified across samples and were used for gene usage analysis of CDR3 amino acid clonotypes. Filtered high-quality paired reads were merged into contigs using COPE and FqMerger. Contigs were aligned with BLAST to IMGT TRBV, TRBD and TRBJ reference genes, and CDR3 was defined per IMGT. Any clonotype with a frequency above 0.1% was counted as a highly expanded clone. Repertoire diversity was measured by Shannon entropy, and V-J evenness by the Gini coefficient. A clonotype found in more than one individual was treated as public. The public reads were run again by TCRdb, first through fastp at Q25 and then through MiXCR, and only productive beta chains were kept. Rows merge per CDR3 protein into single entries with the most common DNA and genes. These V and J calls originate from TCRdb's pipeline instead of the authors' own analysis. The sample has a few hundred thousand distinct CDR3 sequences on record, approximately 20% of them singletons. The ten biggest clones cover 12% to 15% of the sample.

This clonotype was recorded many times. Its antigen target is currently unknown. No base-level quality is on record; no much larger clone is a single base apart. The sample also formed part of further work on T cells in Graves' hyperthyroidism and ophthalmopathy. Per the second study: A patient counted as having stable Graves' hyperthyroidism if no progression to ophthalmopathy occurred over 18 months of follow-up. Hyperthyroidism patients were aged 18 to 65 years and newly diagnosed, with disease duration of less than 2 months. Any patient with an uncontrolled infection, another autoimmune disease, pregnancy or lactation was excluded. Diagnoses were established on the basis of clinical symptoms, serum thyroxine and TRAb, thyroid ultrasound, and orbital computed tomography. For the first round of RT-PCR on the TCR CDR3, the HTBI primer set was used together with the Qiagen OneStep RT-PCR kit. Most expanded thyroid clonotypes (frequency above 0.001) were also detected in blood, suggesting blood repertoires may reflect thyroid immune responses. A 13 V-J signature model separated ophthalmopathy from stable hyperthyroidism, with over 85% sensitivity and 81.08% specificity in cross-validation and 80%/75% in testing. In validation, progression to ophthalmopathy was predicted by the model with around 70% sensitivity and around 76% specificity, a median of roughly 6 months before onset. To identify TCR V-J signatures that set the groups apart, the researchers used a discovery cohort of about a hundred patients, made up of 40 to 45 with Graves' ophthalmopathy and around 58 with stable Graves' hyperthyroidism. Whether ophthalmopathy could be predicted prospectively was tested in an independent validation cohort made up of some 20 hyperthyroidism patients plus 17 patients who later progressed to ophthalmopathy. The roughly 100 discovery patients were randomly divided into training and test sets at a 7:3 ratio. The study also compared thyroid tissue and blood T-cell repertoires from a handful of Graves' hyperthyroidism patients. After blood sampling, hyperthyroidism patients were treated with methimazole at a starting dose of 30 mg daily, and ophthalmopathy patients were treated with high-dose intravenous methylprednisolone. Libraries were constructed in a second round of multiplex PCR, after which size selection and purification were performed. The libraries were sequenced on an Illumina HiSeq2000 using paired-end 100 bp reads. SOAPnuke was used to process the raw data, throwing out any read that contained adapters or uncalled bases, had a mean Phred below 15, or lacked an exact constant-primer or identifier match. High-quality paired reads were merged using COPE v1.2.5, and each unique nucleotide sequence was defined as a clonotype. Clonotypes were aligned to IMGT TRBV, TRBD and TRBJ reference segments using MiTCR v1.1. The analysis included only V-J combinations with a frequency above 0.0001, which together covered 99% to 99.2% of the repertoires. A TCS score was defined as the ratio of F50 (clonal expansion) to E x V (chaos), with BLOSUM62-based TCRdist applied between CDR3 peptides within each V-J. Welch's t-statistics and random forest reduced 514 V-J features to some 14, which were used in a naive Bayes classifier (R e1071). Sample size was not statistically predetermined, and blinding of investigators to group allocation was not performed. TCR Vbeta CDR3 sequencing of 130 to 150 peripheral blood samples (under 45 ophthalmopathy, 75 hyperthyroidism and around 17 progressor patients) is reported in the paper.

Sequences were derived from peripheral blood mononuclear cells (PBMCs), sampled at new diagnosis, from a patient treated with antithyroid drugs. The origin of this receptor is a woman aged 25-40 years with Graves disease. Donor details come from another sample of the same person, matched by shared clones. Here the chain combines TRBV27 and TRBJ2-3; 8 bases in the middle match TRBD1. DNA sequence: TGTGCCAGCAGTTCACCCGGGACAGGCAAACGAGATACGCAGTATTTT. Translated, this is CASSSPGTGKRDTQYF.